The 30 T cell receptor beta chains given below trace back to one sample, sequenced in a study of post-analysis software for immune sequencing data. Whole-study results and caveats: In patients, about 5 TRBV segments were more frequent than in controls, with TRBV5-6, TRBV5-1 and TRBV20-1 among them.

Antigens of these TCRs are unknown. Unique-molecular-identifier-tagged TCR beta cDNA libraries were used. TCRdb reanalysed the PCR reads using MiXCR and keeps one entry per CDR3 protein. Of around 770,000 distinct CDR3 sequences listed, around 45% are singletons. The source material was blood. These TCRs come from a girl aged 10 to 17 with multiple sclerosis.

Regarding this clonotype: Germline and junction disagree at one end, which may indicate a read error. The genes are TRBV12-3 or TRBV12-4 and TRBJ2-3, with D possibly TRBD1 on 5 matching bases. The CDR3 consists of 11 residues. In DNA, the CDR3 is TGTGCCATTATCAGGGCAGATACGGAGTATTTT. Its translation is CAIIRADTEYF.

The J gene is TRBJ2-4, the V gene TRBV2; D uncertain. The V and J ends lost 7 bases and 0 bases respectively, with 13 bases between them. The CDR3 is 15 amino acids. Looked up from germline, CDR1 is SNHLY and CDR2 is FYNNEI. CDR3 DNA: TGTGCCAGCACCAGCTCGTATTCAGCCAAAAACATTCAGTACTTC. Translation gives CASTSSYSAKNIQYF.

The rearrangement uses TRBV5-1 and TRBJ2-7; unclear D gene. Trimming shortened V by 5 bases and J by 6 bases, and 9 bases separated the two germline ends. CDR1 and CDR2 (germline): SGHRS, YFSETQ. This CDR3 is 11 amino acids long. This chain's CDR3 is CASRVEGEQYF. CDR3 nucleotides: TGCGCCAGCAGAGTTGAAGGCGAGCAGTACTTC.

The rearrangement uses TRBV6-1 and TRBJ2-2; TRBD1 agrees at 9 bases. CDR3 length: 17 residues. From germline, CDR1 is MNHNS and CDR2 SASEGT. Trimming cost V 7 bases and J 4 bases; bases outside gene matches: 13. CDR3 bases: TGTGCCAGCACCCGGACAGGGGTGGATGTCGGCACCGGGGAGCTGTTTTTT. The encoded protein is CASTRTGVDVGTGELFF.

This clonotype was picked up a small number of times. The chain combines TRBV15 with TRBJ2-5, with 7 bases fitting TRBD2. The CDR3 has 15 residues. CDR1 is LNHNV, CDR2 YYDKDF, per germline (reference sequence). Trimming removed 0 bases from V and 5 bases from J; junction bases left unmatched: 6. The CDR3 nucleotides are TGTGCCACCAGCAGAGATTTTCGGGAGGCGGAGACCCAGTACTTC. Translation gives CATSRDFREAETQYF.

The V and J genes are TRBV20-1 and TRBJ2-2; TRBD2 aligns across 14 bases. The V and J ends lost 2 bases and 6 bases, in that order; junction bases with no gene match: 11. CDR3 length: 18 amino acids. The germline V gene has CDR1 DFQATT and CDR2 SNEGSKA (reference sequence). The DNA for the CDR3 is TGCAGTGCTAGATCCTGGACTAGCGGGAGGCCCGGCGCCGGGGAGCTGTTTTTT. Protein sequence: CSARSWTSGRPGAGELFF.

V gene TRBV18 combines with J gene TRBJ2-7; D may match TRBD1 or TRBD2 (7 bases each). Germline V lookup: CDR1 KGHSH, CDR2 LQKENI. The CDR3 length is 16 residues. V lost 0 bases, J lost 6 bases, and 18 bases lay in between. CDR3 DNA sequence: TGTGCCAGCTCACCACCGAGGGGAGGGGGCTCGTCCGAGCAGTACTTC. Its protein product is CASSPPRGGGSSEQYF.

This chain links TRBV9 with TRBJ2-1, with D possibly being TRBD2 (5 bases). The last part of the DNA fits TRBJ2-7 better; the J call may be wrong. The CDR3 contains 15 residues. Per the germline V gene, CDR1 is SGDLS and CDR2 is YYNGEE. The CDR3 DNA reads TGTGCCAGCAGCGTAGTCCCGGGATCCTACAATGAGCAGTACTTC. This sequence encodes CASSVVPGSYNEQYF.

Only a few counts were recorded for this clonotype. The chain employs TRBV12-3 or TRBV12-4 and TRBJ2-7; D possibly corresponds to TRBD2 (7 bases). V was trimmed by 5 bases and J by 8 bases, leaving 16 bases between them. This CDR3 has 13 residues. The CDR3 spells CASSDHRGAKQYF. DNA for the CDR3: TGTGCCAGCAGTGATCACCGGGGGGCGAAGCAGTACTTC.

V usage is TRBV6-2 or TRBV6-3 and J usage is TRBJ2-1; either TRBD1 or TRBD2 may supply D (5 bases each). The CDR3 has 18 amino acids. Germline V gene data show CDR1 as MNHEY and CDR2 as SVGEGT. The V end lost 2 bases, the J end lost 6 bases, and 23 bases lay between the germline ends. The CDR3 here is CASSYPTKDPLGPNEQFF. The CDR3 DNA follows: TGTGCCAGCAGTTACCCCACGAAAGATCCCCTGGGACCCAATGAGCAGTTCTTC.

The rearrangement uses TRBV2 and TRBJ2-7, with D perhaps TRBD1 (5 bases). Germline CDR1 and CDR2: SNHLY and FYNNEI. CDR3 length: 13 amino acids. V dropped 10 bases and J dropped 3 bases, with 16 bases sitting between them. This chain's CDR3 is CAISATASYEQYF. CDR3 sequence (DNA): TGTGCCATCTCTGCGACAGCCAGCTACGAGCAGTACTTC.

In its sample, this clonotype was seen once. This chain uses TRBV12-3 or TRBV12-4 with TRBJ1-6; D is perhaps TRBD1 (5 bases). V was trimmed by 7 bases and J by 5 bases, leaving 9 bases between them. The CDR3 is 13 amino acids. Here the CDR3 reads CASKGANNSPLHF. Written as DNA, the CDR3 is TGTGCCAGCAAAGGGGCTAATAATTCACCCCTCCACTTT.

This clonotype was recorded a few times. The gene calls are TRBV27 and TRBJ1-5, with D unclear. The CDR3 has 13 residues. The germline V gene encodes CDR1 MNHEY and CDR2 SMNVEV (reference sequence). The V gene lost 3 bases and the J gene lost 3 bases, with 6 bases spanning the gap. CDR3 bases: TGTGCCAGCAGTTTGGGCCTCAATCAGCCCCAGCATTTT. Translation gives CASSLGLNQPQHF.

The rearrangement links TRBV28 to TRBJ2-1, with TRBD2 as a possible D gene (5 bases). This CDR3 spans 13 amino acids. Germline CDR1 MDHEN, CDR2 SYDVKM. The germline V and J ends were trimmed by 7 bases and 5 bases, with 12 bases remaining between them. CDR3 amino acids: CASTGVRDNEQFF. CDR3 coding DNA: TGTGCCAGCACCGGGGTGCGTGACAATGAGCAGTTCTTC. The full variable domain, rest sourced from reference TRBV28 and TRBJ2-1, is DVKVTQSSRYLVKRTGEKVFLECVQDMDHENMFWYRQDPGLGLRLIYFSYDVKMKEKGDIPEGYSVSREKKERFSLILESASTNQTSMYLCASTGVRDNEQFFGPGTRLTVL.

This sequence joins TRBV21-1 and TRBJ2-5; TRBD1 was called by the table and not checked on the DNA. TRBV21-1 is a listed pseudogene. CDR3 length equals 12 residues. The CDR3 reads CASSPSAGSQYF. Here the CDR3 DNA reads TGTGCCAGCAGCCCCAGCGCCGGGAGCCAGTACTTC.

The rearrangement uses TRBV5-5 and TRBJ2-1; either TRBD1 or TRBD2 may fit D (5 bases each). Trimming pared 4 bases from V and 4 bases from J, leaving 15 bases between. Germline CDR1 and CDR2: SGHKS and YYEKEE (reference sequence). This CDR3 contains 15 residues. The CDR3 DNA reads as TGTGCCAGCAGCAAAACCGGGACCCAATACAATGAGCAGTTCTTC. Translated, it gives CASSKTGTQYNEQFF. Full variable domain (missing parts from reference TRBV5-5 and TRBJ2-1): DAGVTQSPTHLIKTRGQQVTLRCSPISGHKSVSWYQQVLGQGPQFIFQYYEKEERGRGNFPDRFSARQFPNYSSELNVNALLLGDSALYLCASSKTGTQYNEQFFGPGTRLTVL.

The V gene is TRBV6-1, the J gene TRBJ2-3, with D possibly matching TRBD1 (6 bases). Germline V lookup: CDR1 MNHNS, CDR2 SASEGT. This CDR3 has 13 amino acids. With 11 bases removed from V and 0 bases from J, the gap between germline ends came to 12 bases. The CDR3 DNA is TGTGCCGGCCGACAGGTCAGCACAGATACGCAGTATTTT. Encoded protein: CAGRQVSTDTQYF.

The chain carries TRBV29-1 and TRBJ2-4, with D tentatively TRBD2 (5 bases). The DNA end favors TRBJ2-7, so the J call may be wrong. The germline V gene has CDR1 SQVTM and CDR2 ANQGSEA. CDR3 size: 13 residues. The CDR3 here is CSAGEGDGYEQYF. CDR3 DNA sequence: TGCAGCGCGGGTGAGGGCGACGGCTACGAGCAGTACTTC.

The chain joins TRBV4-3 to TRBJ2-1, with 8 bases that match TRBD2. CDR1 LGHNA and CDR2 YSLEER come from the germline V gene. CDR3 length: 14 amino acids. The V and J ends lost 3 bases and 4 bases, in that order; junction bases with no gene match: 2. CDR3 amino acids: CASSHGGGYNEQFF. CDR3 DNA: TGCGCCAGCAGCCACGGGGGGGGATACAATGAGCAGTTCTTC.

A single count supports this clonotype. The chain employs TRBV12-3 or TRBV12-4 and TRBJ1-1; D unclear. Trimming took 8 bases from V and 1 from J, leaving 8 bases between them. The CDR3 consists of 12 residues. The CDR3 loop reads CASGRTNTEAFF. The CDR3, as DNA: TGTGCCAGCGGAAGGACGAACACTGAAGCTTTCTTT.

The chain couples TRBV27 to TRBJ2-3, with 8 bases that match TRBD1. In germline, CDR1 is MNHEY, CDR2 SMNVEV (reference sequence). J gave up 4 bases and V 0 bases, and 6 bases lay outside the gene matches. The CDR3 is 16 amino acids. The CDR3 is CASSLSDRGRADTQYF. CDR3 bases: TGTGCCAGCAGTTTATCTGACAGGGGAAGGGCAGATACGCAGTATTTT.

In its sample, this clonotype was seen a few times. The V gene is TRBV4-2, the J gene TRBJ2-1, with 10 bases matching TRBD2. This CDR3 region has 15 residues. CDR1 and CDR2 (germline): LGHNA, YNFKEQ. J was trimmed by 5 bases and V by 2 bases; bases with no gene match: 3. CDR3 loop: CASSQRLAGDNEQFF. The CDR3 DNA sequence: TGTGCCAGCAGCCAACGCCTAGCGGGAGACAATGAGCAGTTCTTC.

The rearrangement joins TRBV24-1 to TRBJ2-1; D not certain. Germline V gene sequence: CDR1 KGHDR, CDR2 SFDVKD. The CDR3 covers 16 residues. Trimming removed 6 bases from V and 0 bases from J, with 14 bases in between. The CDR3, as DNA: TGTGCCACCAGTCCTGCCCCCCCAAGCTCCTACAATGAGCAGTTCTTC. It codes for CATSPAPPSSYNEQFF.

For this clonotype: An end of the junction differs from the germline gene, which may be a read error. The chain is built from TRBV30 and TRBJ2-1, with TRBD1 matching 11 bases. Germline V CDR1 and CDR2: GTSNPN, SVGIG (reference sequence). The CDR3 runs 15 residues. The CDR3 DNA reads TGTGCCCGGAGTCTGGGACAGGGGGCCTACAATGAGCAGTTCTTC. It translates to CARSLGQGAYNEQFF. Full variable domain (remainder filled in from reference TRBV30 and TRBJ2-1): SQTIHQWPATLVQPVGSPLSLECTVEGTSNPNLYWYRQAAGRGLQLLFYSVGIGQISSEVPQNLSASRPQDRQFILSSKKLLLSDSGFYLCARSLGQGAYNEQFFGPGTRLTVL.

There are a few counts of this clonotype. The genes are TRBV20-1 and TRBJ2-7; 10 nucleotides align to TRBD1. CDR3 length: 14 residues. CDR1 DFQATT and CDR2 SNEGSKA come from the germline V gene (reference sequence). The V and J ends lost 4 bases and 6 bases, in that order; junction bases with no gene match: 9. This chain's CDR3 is CSATAGQGLSEQYF. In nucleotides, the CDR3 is TGCAGTGCTACCGCGGGACAGGGGCTTTCCGAGCAGTACTTC.

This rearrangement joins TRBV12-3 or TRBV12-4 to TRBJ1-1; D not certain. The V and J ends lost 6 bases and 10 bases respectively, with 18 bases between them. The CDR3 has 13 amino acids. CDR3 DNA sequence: TGTGCCAGCAGCCCCCGGTTGAGGTCAAGAGCTTTCTTT. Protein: CASSPRLRSRAFF.

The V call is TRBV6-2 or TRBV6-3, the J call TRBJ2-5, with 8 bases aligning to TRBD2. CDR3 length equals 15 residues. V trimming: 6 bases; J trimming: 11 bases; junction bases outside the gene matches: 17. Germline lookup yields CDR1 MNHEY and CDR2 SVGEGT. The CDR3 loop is CASSEAGVRGNEQYF. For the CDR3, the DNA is TGTGCCAGCAGCGAAGCGGGAGTAAGGGGCAATGAGCAGTACTTC.

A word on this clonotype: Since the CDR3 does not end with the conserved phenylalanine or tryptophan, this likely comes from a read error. CDR3 protein: CSVEDNRESAYEQYC. In DNA, the CDR3 is TGCAGCGTTGAAGATAACAGGGAAAGTGCCTACGAGCAGTACTGC. The chain has TRBV29-1 and TRBJ2-7, with a possible D match to TRBD1 (6 bases). The CDR3 contains 15 residues. Between the trimmed V and J ends, which lost 0 bases and 2 bases, there was a span of 14 bases. Germline loops: CDR1 SQVTM, CDR2 ANQGSEA.

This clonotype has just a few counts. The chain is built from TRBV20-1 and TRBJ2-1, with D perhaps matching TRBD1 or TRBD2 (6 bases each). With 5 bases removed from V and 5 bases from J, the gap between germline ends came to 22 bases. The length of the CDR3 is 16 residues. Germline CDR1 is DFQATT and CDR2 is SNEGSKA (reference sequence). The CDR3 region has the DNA TGCAGTGCTTCCCACAGGGTAAGGGTAGCGGACAATGAGCAGTTCTTC. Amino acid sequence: CSASHRVRVADNEQFF.

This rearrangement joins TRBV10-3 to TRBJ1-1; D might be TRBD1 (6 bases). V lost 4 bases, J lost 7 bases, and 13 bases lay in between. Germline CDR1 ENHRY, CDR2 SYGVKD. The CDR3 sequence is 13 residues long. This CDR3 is CAISVGGRHEAFF. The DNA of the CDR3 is TGTGCCATCAGTGTAGGGGGACGGCATGAAGCTTTCTTT.